Below, 30 T cell receptor beta chains from the same sample are listed, as sequenced in a study of blood T cells in healthy people across ages. A second PCR, run for roughly 7 to 11 cycles, used a sample-barcoded 5' primer plus a J-beta primer mix. TCRdb called the 5' RACE reads again in MiXCR, with one record for every CDR3 protein. The sample holds approximately 800,000 distinct CDR3 sequences, 35% to 50% seen once. Sequencing used blood. Receptors originate from a man older than 75 in good health.

CDR3 amino acids: CASSVSASGGSPQETQYF. CDR3 bases: TGTGCCAGCAGCGTATCGGCTAGCGGGGGCTCCCCCCAAGAGACCCAGTACTTC. V and J are TRBV9 and TRBJ2-5; TRBD2 matches 10 bases. V shed 1 base, J shed 1 base, and the junction held 10 bases outside the gene matches. This CDR3 spans 18 amino acids. CDR1 is SGDLS, CDR2 YYNGEE, per germline.

This sequence joins TRBV20-1 and TRBJ1-2, with TRBD1 matching over 9 bases. The CDR3 length is 13 residues. Germline V CDR1 and CDR2: DFQATT, SNEGSKA (reference sequence). With 5 bases clipped from V and 4 bases from J, the junction kept 5 bases outside the gene matches. Written as DNA, the CDR3 is TGCAGTGCTCCCACAGGGGGCGGCTATGGCTACACCTTC. This gives the protein CSAPTGGGYGYTF.

This chain joins TRBV25-1 and TRBJ2-6; D remains ambiguous. Germline V gives CDR1 MGHDK, CDR2 SYGVNS. CDR3 size: 17 residues. Trimming shortened V by 1 base and J by 0 bases, and 10 bases separated the two germline ends. The CDR3 spells CASSEWADLSGANVLTF. CDR3 DNA sequence: TGTGCCAGCAGTGAATGGGCGGACCTCTCTGGGGCCAACGTCCTGACTTTC.

A word on this clonotype: Being one base from a much bigger clone, this may be a read error. The V call is TRBV29-1, the J call TRBJ1-4; D call uncertain. Germline loops: CDR1 SQVTM, CDR2 ANQGSEA. The CDR3 has 11 residues. V was shortened by 7 bases and J by 7 bases, with 10 bases between the two germline ends. Here the CDR3 DNA reads TGCAGCGGCCAAGGAGGTGAAAAACTGTTTTTT. Translating gives CSGQGGEKLFF.

The J gene is TRBJ2-5, the V gene TRBV3-1; D might be TRBD2 (5 bases). V lost 1 base and J lost 2, with 11 bases in between. The CDR3 sequence is 15 residues long. Germline V gene sequence: CDR1 LGHDT, CDR2 YNNKEL (reference sequence). The DNA of the CDR3 is TGTGCCAGCAGCCAAGCCCGGCTAGCTCAAGAGACCCAGTACTTC. Protein sequence: CASSQARLAQETQYF.

The CDR3, as DNA: TGCGCCAGCAGCCTCGGGACAGGGAAAGAGACCCAGTACTTC. Translating it yields CASSLGTGKETQYF. The chain combines TRBV5-1 with TRBJ2-7; 9 bases map to TRBD1. Judging by the DNA end, TRBJ2-5 fits better; the J call may be wrong. The length of the CDR3 is 14 residues. Germline V gene data show CDR1 as SGHRS and CDR2 as YFSETQ.

In regard to this clonotype: The CDR3 does not end in the conserved phenylalanine or tryptophan, so this is likely a read error. V is TRBV5-6 and J is TRBJ1-2; D is possibly TRBD1 (6 bases). The CDR3 length is 17 residues. The V gene's germline CDR1 is SGHDT and CDR2 YYEEEE. Trimming took 2 bases from V and 5 from J, leaving 22 bases between them. CDR3 nucleotides: TGTGCCAGCAGCTTAACCGGGACACCGACCACTGCATATGGCTACACCCTC. As protein: CASSLTGTPTTAYGYTL.

V usage is TRBV7-9 and J usage is TRBJ2-3; tentatively, D is TRBD2 (5 bases). CDR1 is SEHNR, CDR2 FQNEAQ, per germline (reference sequence). The V end was cut by 3 bases, the J end by 3 bases, with 16 bases between. The CDR3 covers 16 residues. CDR3 region: CASSFGLLRETDTQYF. The CDR3 DNA sequence: TGTGCCAGCAGCTTTGGGCTCTTAAGGGAGACAGATACGCAGTATTTT.

Only a few counts were recorded for this clonotype. The gene calls are TRBV4-2 and TRBJ2-1; 7 nucleotides match TRBD1. The CDR3 loop spans 14 amino acids. V trimming: 5 bases; J trimming: 4 bases; junction bases outside the gene matches: 5. Germline CDR1 and CDR2: LGHNA and YNFKEQ. CDR3 sequence: CASSKGQTYNEQFF. The CDR3, as DNA: TGTGCCAGCAGCAAGGGACAGACTTACAATGAGCAGTTCTTC.

This chain joins TRBV12-3 or TRBV12-4 and TRBJ2-1, with TRBD1 identical over 8 bases. The CDR3 loop spans 14 amino acids. Trimming took 7 bases from V and 4 from J; bases not matched to a gene: 6. This CDR3 reads CASTDRGPYNEQFF. CDR3 DNA: TGTGCCAGCACTGACAGGGGCCCTTACAATGAGCAGTTCTTC.

The chain couples TRBV2 to TRBJ2-3; 9 bases are shared with TRBD1. V shed 6 bases, J shed 3 bases, and the junction held 4 bases outside the gene matches. Looked up from germline, CDR1 is SNHLY and CDR2 is FYNNEI. The CDR3 is made up of 14 amino acids. CDR3 region: CASSRDRATDTQYF. For the CDR3, the DNA is TGTGCCAGCAGCCGGGACAGGGCTACAGATACGCAGTATTTT.

This clonotype was recorded a few times. The gene calls are TRBV20-1 and TRBJ2-1; TRBD2 matches 10 bases. With V trimmed by 3 bases and J by 9 bases, 14 bases remained unmatched. Germline lookup yields CDR1 DFQATT and CDR2 SNEGSKA (reference sequence). The length of the CDR3 is 16 residues. CDR3: CSARAYSLAGAGEQFF. In DNA form, the CDR3 reads TGCAGTGCTAGGGCTTATTCGCTAGCGGGAGCCGGTGAGCAGTTCTTC.

Notes on this clonotype: An end of the junction does not agree with germline; a read error may underlie this. The V gene is TRBV7-2, the J gene TRBJ1-2; TRBD1 matches 8 bases. The length of the CDR3 is 15 residues. Germline CDR1 is SGHTA and CDR2 is FQGNSA. In DNA, the CDR3 is TGTGCCGGCAGCTCACCGCAGGACAGGGTGTCTGGCTACACCTTC. It translates to CAGSSPQDRVSGYTF.

This clonotype was counted many times. This chain uses TRBV11-3 with TRBJ2-6; no definite D call. CDR3 size: 15 residues. Germline CDR1 SGHNT, CDR2 YENEEA. Trimming pared 5 bases from V and 4 bases from J, leaving 12 bases between. The CDR3 nucleotides are TGTGCCAGCAGCCCCCTTACGGACGGGGCCAACGTCCTGACTTTC. Its translation is CASSPLTDGANVLTF.

This clonotype occurred many times. V usage is TRBV14 and J usage is TRBJ2-7; 8 bases map to TRBD2. Per the germline V gene, CDR1 is SGHDN and CDR2 is FVKESK. The CDR3 has 14 residues. J gave up 3 bases and V 0 bases, and 1 base lay outside the gene matches. The DNA for the CDR3 is TGTGCCAGCAGCCAAGACCTAGCGGGCTACGAGCAGTACTTC. Translation gives CASSQDLAGYEQYF. Full variable domain (missing parts from reference TRBV14 and TRBJ2-7): EAGVTQFPSHSVIEKGQTVTLRCDPISGHDNLYWYRRVMGKEIKFLLHFVKESKQDESGMPNNRFLAERTGGTYSTLKVQPAELEDSGVYFCASSQDLAGYEQYFGPGTRLTVT.

This clonotype has only a few counts. J is TRBJ2-5 and V is TRBV5-1; 7 nucleotides align to TRBD2. Losses at the gene ends were 4 bases for V and 1 base for J; bases not matched to a gene: 7. Germline CDR1 reads SGHRS; CDR2 reads YFSETQ. The CDR3 covers 15 residues. The CDR3 spells CASSRNGRLQETQYF. CDR3 sequence (DNA): TGCGCCAGCAGCAGGAACGGGAGGCTCCAAGAGACCCAGTACTTC.

V is TRBV15 and J is TRBJ2-6; D gene uncertain. Germline V gene data show CDR1 as LNHNV and CDR2 as YYDKDF (reference sequence). Trimming took 3 bases from V and 0 from J, leaving 6 bases between them. The CDR3 is 15 residues long. The CDR3 loop reads CATSSMSSGANVLTF. The CDR3, as DNA: TGTGCCACCAGCAGTATGAGCTCTGGGGCCAACGTCCTGACTTTC.

This chain links TRBV5-6 with TRBJ2-5, with 16 bases that match TRBD2. Germline assignment: CDR1 SGHDT and CDR2 YYEEEE. This CDR3 is built from 17 residues. V gave up 4 bases and J gave up 11 bases; unmatched junction bases: 14. The CDR3 loop reads CASSIPGLAGGPHEQYF. CDR3 bases: TGTGCCAGCAGCATACCGGGACTAGCGGGAGGGCCCCATGAGCAGTACTTC.

This clonotype appeared a single time. One base away lies a much larger clone, so this may be a sequencing read error. The chain is built from TRBV7-2 and TRBJ2-1; 12 bases are a match to TRBD1. The germline V gene has CDR1 SGHTA and CDR2 FQGNSA. J lost 9 bases, V lost 0 bases, and 3 bases had no gene match. The CDR3 length is 15 residues. The CDR3 DNA follows: TGTGCCAGCAGCTTAGCAGGGACAGGGGGCGGTGAGCAGTTCTTC. Its translation is CASSLAGTGGGEQFF. Full variable domain (remainder filled in from reference TRBV7-2 and TRBJ2-1): GAGVSQSPSNKVTEKGKDVELRCDPISGHTALYWYRQSLGQGLEFLIYFQGNSAPDKSGLPSDRFSAERTGGSVSTLTIQRTQQEDSAVYLCASSLAGTGGGEQFFGPGTRLTVL.

The chain uses TRBV5-1 and TRBJ2-7, with 9 bases fitting TRBD2. CDR1 and CDR2 from the germline V gene are SGHRS and YFSETQ. The CDR3 runs to 15 residues. V dropped 3 bases and J dropped 5; count of bases not matched to a gene: 9. DNA for the CDR3: TGCGCCAGCAGCTCGGAAGCGGGAGGATCCGACGAGCAGTACTTC. This translates into CASSSEAGGSDEQYF.

V gene TRBV29-1 combines with J gene TRBJ2-1; 7 bases line up with TRBD2. This CDR3 is 16 amino acids long. With 2 bases clipped from V and 7 bases from J, the junction kept 14 bases outside the gene matches. Germline CDR1 SQVTM, CDR2 ANQGSEA. CDR3 sequence: CSVEPRLAELRNEQFF. In nucleotides, the CDR3 is TGCAGCGTTGAACCTCGCCTAGCGGAGCTACGGAATGAGCAGTTCTTC.

The gene calls are TRBV3-1 and TRBJ2-1; TRBD2 matches 11 bases. This CDR3 has 16 residues. V shed 6 bases and J 11 bases; nucleotides not matched to a gene: 15. From germline, CDR1 is LGHDT and CDR2 YNNKEL (reference sequence). The CDR3 spells CASSQRGTSGRSQQFF. The DNA of the CDR3 is TGTGCCAGCAGTCAACGGGGGACTAGCGGACGTTCCCAGCAGTTCTTC.

About this clonotype itself: Compared with germline, one end of the junction differs, possibly owing to a read error. The chain uses TRBV20-1 and TRBJ1-6; 10 nucleotides line up with TRBD1. This CDR3 is 16 amino acids long. Germline CDR1 is DFQATT and CDR2 is SNEGSKA (reference sequence). The DNA of the CDR3 is TGCAGTACTAGAGATGGGCGGGACAGGGGTAATTCACCCCTCCACTTT. It yields the protein CSTRDGRDRGNSPLHF.

This clonotype is a singleton in its sample. A much larger clone differs from this one at a single base, so this may be a read error. The chain carries TRBV7-2 and TRBJ2-1, with D maybe TRBD2 (6 bases). V was shortened by 5 bases and J by 13 bases, with 24 bases between the two germline ends. Germline CDR1 reads SGHTA; CDR2 reads FQGNSA. This CDR3 is 15 amino acids long. The CDR3 sequence: CASSTAGSASETQFF. The CDR3 bases are TGTGCCAGCAGCACCGCCGGGAGCGCTTCTGAGACCCAGTTCTTC. The full variable domain, with the rest looked up from reference TRBV7-2 and TRBJ2-1, is GAGVSQSPSNKVTEKGKDVELRCDPISGHTALYWYRQSLGQGLEFLIYFQGNSAPDKSGLPSDRFSAERTGGSVSTLTIQRTQQEDSAVYLCASSTAGSASETQFFGPGTRLTVL.

The chain links TRBV20-1 to TRBJ2-7; 8 nucleotides agree with TRBD2. The CDR3 has 13 amino acids. Germline V gene data show CDR1 as DFQATT and CDR2 as SNEGSKA (reference sequence). Unmatched junction bases numbered 8, after V lost 6 bases and J lost 4 bases. Here the CDR3 DNA reads TGCAGTGCGTCCCGGGAGGGCGTGTACGAGCAGTACTTC. Its protein is CSASREGVYEQYF.

About this clonotype itself: A much bigger clone sits one base away, suggesting this may be a read error. The conserved final phenylalanine or tryptophan is absent from the CDR3, which likely points to a read error. The gene calls are TRBV5-1 and TRBJ2-3; D ambiguous. Trimming left V 4 bases short and J 1 base short, with 7 bases between. The germline V gene has CDR1 SGHRS and CDR2 YFSETQ. The CDR3 sequence is 13 residues long. The CDR3 DNA reads TGCGCCAGCAGCCGCGAGGGCACAGATACGCAGTATCTT. It codes for CASSREGTDTQYL.

Turning to this clonotype: A clone one base away is much larger, so this may be a read error. V gene TRBV12-3 or TRBV12-4 combines with J gene TRBJ2-5, with D perhaps matching TRBD1 (6 bases). CDR3 length equals 13 residues. Trimming took 7 bases from V and 7 from J, leaving 16 bases between them. The CDR3: CASTQGFGGTQYF. DNA for the CDR3: TGTGCCAGCACTCAGGGGTTCGGAGGGACCCAGTACTTC.

This rearrangement joins TRBV7-6 to TRBJ2-3; either TRBD1 or TRBD2 may fit D (6 bases each). CDR3 length: 14 residues. Trimming cost V 1 base and J 6 bases, with 11 bases left between them. CDR1 is SGHVS and CDR2 is FNYEAQ in the germline V gene. The CDR3 DNA is TGTGCCAGCAGCTTAGGCGGAGGGGGGGATACGCAGTATTTT. Translated, it gives CASSLGGGGDTQYF.

The chain links TRBV4-3 to TRBJ1-1; TRBD1 is a possible D gene (5 bases). Per germline, CDR1 LGHNA and CDR2 YSLEER. V was clipped by 5 bases and J by 3 bases, with 16 bases between them. CDR3 size: 15 residues. CDR3 amino acids: CASSKRGLGHTEAFF. The CDR3 DNA reads as TGCGCCAGCAGCAAAAGGGGATTAGGGCACACTGAAGCTTTCTTT.

V is TRBV6-1 and J is TRBJ1-3; 8 bases fit TRBD1. CDR1 MNHNS and CDR2 SASEGT come from the germline V gene. Unmatched junction bases numbered 11, after V lost 6 bases and J lost 1 base. The CDR3 sequence is 17 residues long. CDR3 nucleotides: TGTGCCAGCAGCCCGGGACAGGTCCTAGGATCTGGAAACACCATATATTTT. Translated: CASSPGQVLGSGNTIYF.